The source of this T cell receptor (beta chain) is a study of Ad26.COV2.S vaccination and SARS-CoV-2 variants. Sequenced by immunoSEQ multiplex PCR; TCRdb stores in-frame clones only, minus some. This table has 400,000 to 500,000 clones, roughly nine tenths appearing once. Looked up from germline, CDR1 is SGHKS and CDR2 is YYEKEE (reference sequence). The length of the CDR3 is 13 residues. The V end was cut by 4 bases, the J end by 7 bases, with 11 bases between. The treatment: 15 to 20 received Ad26.COV2.S at low or high dose, single or two shots; 5 received placebo; per-sample allocation not given. Collection of the samples took place on day 63 after the first injection of vaccine or placebo. An adult aged 18-55 years in Boston served as the donor.

The origin of this receptor is a person between 18 and 60 years old who received the Ad26.COV2.S COVID-19 vaccine or a placebo. The starting material was peripheral blood, obtained in a trial of Ad26.COV2.S vaccine versus placebo. This rearrangement joins TRBV5-5 to TRBJ1-4; D remains unclear. The CDR3 sequence is CASSLVILEKLFF. CDR3 sequence (DNA): TGTGCCAGCAGCCTGGTGATCCTTGAAAAACTGTTTTTT.